A single sample gave rise to the 32 T cell receptor beta chains below, sequenced in a study of CD8 T cells in ankylosing spondylitis. Regarding the study as a whole: Apparently characteristic of ankylosing spondylitis blood was a TCR beta motif (roughly 8 highly homologous variants).

TCRdb analysed the 5' RACE reads with MiXCR anew, one entry per CDR3 protein. The data show about 510,000 distinct CDR3 sequences, 5.3% seen once. Antigens for these TCRs are unknown. The source material was blood, either unsorted or a sorted T cell fraction (not recorded which). These receptors all come from a male donor with ankylosing spondylitis.

This clonotype was observed at least ten times. The V gene is TRBV7-9, the J gene TRBJ1-3; weak D call: TRBD1 (5 bases). V was cut by 0 bases and J by 4 bases, with 7 bases left in between. Per germline, CDR1 SEHNR and CDR2 FQNEAQ (reference sequence). The CDR3 is 14 residues long. CDR3 in amino acids: CASSLANRGNTIYF. The CDR3 coding sequence is TGTGCCAGCAGCTTAGCCAACAGGGGAAACACCATATATTTT.

Ten or more counts support this clonotype. The chain is built from TRBV4-2 and TRBJ2-1, with 9 positions matching TRBD2. The V and J ends lost 1 base and 0 bases, in that order; junction bases with no gene match: 4. Germline V lookup: CDR1 LGHNA, CDR2 YNFKEQ. The CDR3 extends over 17 amino acids. The CDR3 DNA follows: TGTGCCAGCAGCCAAGCGGTGCGGGAGGGCTCCTACAATGAGCAGTTCTTC. Translating gives CASSQAVREGSYNEQFF.

The chain is built from TRBV6-2 or TRBV6-3 and TRBJ2-7, with 7 nucleotides matching TRBD1. CDR1 and CDR2 (germline): MNHEY, SVGEGT. The CDR3 has 14 residues. Trimming took 8 bases from V and 0 from J; bases not matched to a gene: 7. The CDR3 DNA follows: TGTGCCAGCCTTGACAGGGCCACCTCCTACGAGCAGTACTTC. Translating gives CASLDRATSYEQYF.

V usage is TRBV25-1 and J usage is TRBJ1-3; D unresolved. The V end was cut by 6 bases, the J end by 4 bases, with 10 bases between. CDR3 length equals 13 residues. From germline, CDR1 is MGHDK and CDR2 SYGVNS. The CDR3 sequence: CASSRPAGNTIYF. DNA for the CDR3: TGTGCCAGCAGCCGTCCTGCAGGAAACACCATATATTTT. The variable domain in full, with the rest retrieved from reference TRBV25-1 and TRBJ1-3, is EADIYQTPRYLVIGTGKKITLECSQTMGHDKMYWYQQDPGMELHLIHYSYGVNSTEKGDLSSESTVSRIRTEHFPLTLESARPSHTSQYLCASSRPAGNTIYFGEGSWLTVV.

In this sample, this clonotype turned up many times. The rearrangement joins TRBV7-9 to TRBJ1-2; 7 bases line up with TRBD1. Unmatched junction bases numbered 2, after V lost 8 bases and J lost 2 bases. The CDR3 runs to 12 residues. Germline V gives CDR1 SEHNR, CDR2 FQNEAQ (reference sequence). DNA of the CDR3: TGTGCCAGCGGACAGGACAACTATGGCTACACCTTC. Its translation is CASGQDNYGYTF.

This clonotype was observed a few times. The gene calls are TRBV10-3 and TRBJ2-7, with 11 bases identical to TRBD1. The J segment lost 7 bases and the V segment lost 7 bases, leaving 6 bases of the junction unmatched. The CDR3 covers 13 residues. Germline-derived CDR1 and CDR2 are ENHRY and SYGVKD. The CDR3 region has the DNA TGTGCCATCACTGGACAGGGGGCGGGAGAGCAGTACTTC. Protein sequence: CAITGQGAGEQYF.

This clonotype came up many times. The chain couples TRBV12-3 or TRBV12-4 to TRBJ1-5; D not certain. The CDR3 contains 14 residues. Trimming stripped 6 bases from V and 7 bases from J, with 16 bases between. The CDR3 DNA sequence: TGTGCCAGCAGCCTCTCCCCCTTGAACCAGCCCCAGCATTTT. The encoded protein is CASSLSPLNQPQHF.

In this sample, this clonotype turned up many times. The chain is built from TRBV4-3 and TRBJ1-2, with 9 bases identical to TRBD1. With V trimmed by 4 bases and J by 3 bases, 6 bases remained unmatched. This CDR3 spans 15 amino acids. Germline CDR1 and CDR2: LGHNA and YSLEER. Written as DNA, the CDR3 is TGCGCCAGCAGCCCCGGACAGGGGCCCGACTATGGCTACACCTTC. Its protein is CASSPGQGPDYGYTF.

This clonotype was detected many times. V usage is TRBV5-1 and J usage is TRBJ2-3; TRBD2 matches at 9 bases. V lost 5 bases, J lost 4 bases, and 11 bases stayed unmatched. The CDR3 is 16 amino acids. Looked up from germline, CDR1 is SGHRS and CDR2 is YFSETQ. CDR3 DNA sequence: TGCGCCAGCAGGCCTTGGGCGGGAGGGCCGCCAGATACGCAGTATTTT. It specifies CASRPWAGGPPDTQYF.

This clonotype was counted at least ten times. The chain employs TRBV30 and TRBJ1-3; D not certain. The germline V gene has CDR1 GTSNPN and CDR2 SVGIG (reference sequence). Trimming stripped 3 bases from V and 0 bases from J, with 9 bases between. The CDR3 length is 14 residues. The CDR3 region has the DNA TGTGCCTGGAGAAGTATACCCTCTGGAAACACCATATATTTT. Translating it yields CAWRSIPSGNTIYF.

This clonotype was seen a handful of times. The genes are TRBV7-9 and TRBJ2-7, with 12 bases fitting TRBD1. V gave up 1 base and J gave up 7 bases; unmatched junction bases: 11. CDR3 size: 17 residues. The germline gives CDR1 SEHNR, CDR2 FQNEAQ (reference sequence). CDR3 DNA sequence: TGTGCCAGCAGCTTAGGGGATTGGGGGACAGGGGGCGAAGAGCAGTACTTC. The encoded protein is CASSLGDWGTGGEEQYF. The variable domain in full, with the rest retrieved from reference TRBV7-9 and TRBJ2-7, is DTGVSQNPRHKITKRGQNVTFRCDPISEHNRLYWYRQTLGQGPEFLTYFQNEAQLEKSRLLSDRFSAERPKGSFSTLEIQRTEQGDSAMYLCASSLGDWGTGGEEQYFGPGTRLTVT.

This clonotype was detected ten times or more. The chain uses TRBV7-9 and TRBJ1-6; D is perhaps TRBD1 (5 bases). Germline V lookup: CDR1 SEHNR, CDR2 FQNEAQ (reference sequence). CDR3 length: 14 amino acids. V dropped 5 bases and J dropped 9 bases, with 14 bases sitting between them. The DNA for the CDR3 is TGTGCCAGCAGCACCGGGCAGGGCGCTTCACCCCTCCACTTT. Its translation: CASSTGQGASPLHF.

This clonotype was observed many times. The rearrangement links TRBV9 to TRBJ2-1; D unclear. Germline values: CDR1 SGDLS, CDR2 YYNGEE. V gave up 0 bases and J gave up 7 bases, with 8 bases separating them. CDR3 length equals 13 residues. CDR3 residues: CASSVVKPNEQFF. The DNA for the CDR3 is TGTGCCAGCAGCGTAGTAAAGCCAAATGAGCAGTTCTTC.

The chain links TRBV6-1 to TRBJ1-4, with TRBD1 as a possible D gene (6 bases). The CDR3 contains 15 residues. The germline CDR1 and CDR2 sequences are MNHNS and SASEGT. V lost 7 bases to trimming and J lost 8 bases, with 20 bases between them. The CDR3 is CASIRGGARVEKLFF. The CDR3 DNA sequence: TGTGCCAGCATCAGAGGGGGGGCGCGGGTGGAAAAACTGTTTTTT.

In its sample, this clonotype was seen many times. The chain joins TRBV6-6 to TRBJ2-3; D not resolved. V lost 8 bases and J lost 0, with 9 bases in between. This CDR3 is 13 amino acids long. Germline V gene data show CDR1 as MNHNY and CDR2 as SVGAGI (reference sequence). In DNA form, the CDR3 reads TGTGCCAGCCTTTTTCGGAGCACAGATACGCAGTATTTT. It specifies CASLFRSTDTQYF.

As to this clonotype: This may be a read error, as it is one base from a much larger clone. The chain carries TRBV15 and TRBJ1-2; no reliable D call. V was cut by 3 bases and J by 3 bases, with 11 bases left in between. The germline gives CDR1 LNHNV, CDR2 YYDKDF (reference sequence). The CDR3 has 14 amino acids. CDR3 region: CATSRRTWDYGYTF. Written as DNA, the CDR3 is TGTGCCACCAGCAGGAGAACATGGGACTATGGCTACACCTTC.

This clonotype was counted a few times. The V call is TRBV6-2 or TRBV6-3, the J call TRBJ2-4; D is uncertain. This CDR3 has 15 amino acids. V lost 2 bases and J 0 bases, leaving 8 bases between the germline ends. Germline-derived CDR1 and CDR2 are MNHEY and SVGEGT. Here the CDR3 reads CASSYQESAKNIQYF. For the CDR3, the DNA is TGTGCCAGCAGTTACCAGGAGTCAGCCAAAAACATTCAGTACTTC.

In its sample, this clonotype was seen many times. The rearrangement links TRBV5-1 to TRBJ2-1, with TRBD1 identical over 7 bases. V was pared by 5 bases and J by 5 bases, with 10 bases of the junction left unmatched. The CDR3 is 15 residues long. Germline lookup yields CDR1 SGHRS and CDR2 YFSETQ. CDR3 sequence reads: CASRAGTADNNEQFF. The CDR3 DNA is TGCGCCAGCAGGGCCGGGACAGCCGACAACAATGAGCAGTTCTTC.

By its share, this clonotype is medium-sized (0.01 to 0.1%). The genes are TRBV28 and TRBJ1-2; unclear D gene. The CDR3 contains 14 residues. In germline, CDR1 is MDHEN, CDR2 SYDVKM. Trimming left V 4 bases short and J 8 bases short, with 17 bases between. The CDR3 loop is CASSSAAGIEGYTF. The CDR3 coding sequence is TGTGCCAGCAGTTCCGCCGCGGGGATAGAGGGCTACACCTTC.

This clonotype has ten or more counts. V usage is TRBV5-1 and J usage is TRBJ2-2; D is unclear. The germline V and J ends were trimmed by 4 bases and 0 bases, with 7 bases remaining between them. The CDR3 totals 14 residues. Germline CDR1 is SGHRS and CDR2 is YFSETQ. The CDR3 loop is CASSQAANTGELFF. The CDR3 DNA is TGCGCCAGCAGCCAGGCGGCGAACACCGGGGAGCTGTTTTTT.

There are many counts of this clonotype. The J gene is TRBJ2-7, the V gene TRBV20-1; D gene ambiguous. Germline loops: CDR1 DFQATT, CDR2 SNEGSKA (reference sequence). Deletions cut 5 bases from V and 6 bases from J, with 20 bases between. This CDR3 has 14 residues. The DNA of the CDR3 is TGCAGTGCTGGGGTAGCTCCTGGAACGGCCGAGCAGTACTTC. Its translation: CSAGVAPGTAEQYF.

This clonotype was detected many times. The V call is TRBV28, the J call TRBJ2-7; D is ambiguous. This CDR3 has 12 residues. CDR1 and CDR2 (germline): MDHEN, SYDVKM. V shed 3 bases and J shed 6 bases, with 9 bases lying between them. This CDR3 is CASSFGRSEQYF. In DNA, the CDR3 is TGTGCCAGCAGTTTTGGAAGGAGCGAGCAGTACTTC. The full variable domain, in which reference TRBV28 and TRBJ2-7 provide the parts outside the CDR3, is DVKVTQSSRYLVKRTGEKVFLECVQDMDHENMFWYRQDPGLGLRLIYFSYDVKMKEKGDIPEGYSVSREKKERFSLILESASTNQTSMYLCASSFGRSEQYFGPGTRLTVT.

A few counts support this clonotype. This rearrangement joins TRBV28 to TRBJ2-1; D is unresolved. The germline gives CDR1 MDHEN, CDR2 SYDVKM. The V and J ends lost 8 bases and 0 bases respectively, with 11 bases between them. The CDR3 has 14 residues. The CDR3 loop is CASRPAYSYNEQFF. CDR3 nucleotides: TGTGCCAGCCGACCGGCATACTCCTACAATGAGCAGTTCTTC.

This clonotype turned up a few times. The chain employs TRBV6-6 and TRBJ2-3; D remains ambiguous. Trimming left V 4 bases short and J 5 bases short, with 10 bases between. This CDR3 has 13 residues. Germline CDR1 is MNHNY and CDR2 is SVGAGI (reference sequence). This chain's CDR3 is CASSSIPRDTQYF. CDR3 in DNA: TGTGCCAGCAGTTCCATTCCCAGAGATACGCAGTATTTT.

This clonotype was observed at least ten times. V and J are TRBV20-1 and TRBJ2-1; D unresolved. Germline V gives CDR1 DFQATT, CDR2 SNEGSKA (reference sequence). Trimming removed 3 bases from V and 4 bases from J, with 19 bases in between. The CDR3 runs 16 residues. CDR3 residues: CSARNGIRFPYNEQFF. As DNA, the CDR3 is TGCAGTGCTAGGAACGGCATTCGGTTTCCGTACAATGAGCAGTTCTTC.

This clonotype was seen at least ten times. Germline is not matched at one junction end, which may reflect a read error. The chain links TRBV20-1 to TRBJ1-6; D is uncertain. Per the germline V gene, CDR1 is DFQATT and CDR2 is SNEGSKA (reference sequence). CDR3 length: 14 residues. The CDR3 DNA sequence: TGCAGTGCCCACCCCCGGGCCTACAATTCACCCCTCCACTTT. It encodes CSAHPRAYNSPLHF.

With respect to this clonotype: A much larger clonotype is one base distant, so this may be a read error. The chain employs TRBV6-5 and TRBJ1-1; D is unresolved. The ends were cut back, 1 base at V and 1 base at J, with 4 bases in the middle. CDR3 length: 13 residues. Germline V gene sequence: CDR1 MNHEY, CDR2 SVGAGI. The CDR3, as DNA: TGTGCCAGCAGTTACTTGTGGAACACTGAAGCTTTCTTT. It translates to CASSYLWNTEAFF.

This clonotype was observed at least ten times. This sequence joins TRBV6-5 and TRBJ1-1; the D is unclear. Germline V gene sequence: CDR1 MNHEY, CDR2 SVGAGI. This CDR3 spans 12 amino acids. V was trimmed by 6 bases and J by 7 bases, leaving 12 bases between them. CDR3 sequence reads: CASSSLTDEAFF. In nucleotides, the CDR3 is TGTGCCAGCAGCTCCCTCACAGATGAAGCTTTCTTT.

This clonotype was detected a few times. The V call is TRBV3-1, the J call TRBJ2-5; no definite D call. The CDR3 is made up of 14 amino acids. Trimming shortened V by 1 base and J by 7 bases, and 13 bases separated the two germline ends. In germline, CDR1 is LGHDT, CDR2 YNNKEL (reference sequence). CDR3 protein: CASSQGSQEWTQYF. The CDR3 DNA sequence: TGTGCCAGCAGCCAAGGTAGCCAGGAGTGGACCCAGTACTTC.

The table lists this clonotype with many counts. The chain combines TRBV4-2 with TRBJ2-7; D is tentatively TRBD1 or TRBD2 (5 bases each). Germline V gene sequence: CDR1 LGHNA, CDR2 YNFKEQ. Trimming removed 0 bases at V and 2 bases at J, with 14 bases between. This CDR3 is built from 16 residues. CDR3 bases: TGTGCCAGCAGCCAAGAATTCCGGGACGGACCCTACGAGCAGTACTTC. It translates to CASSQEFRDGPYEQYF.

This chain uses TRBV9 with TRBJ2-7, with 8 bases that match TRBD1. Unmatched junction bases numbered 7, after V lost 0 bases and J lost 5 bases. CDR1 is SGDLS and CDR2 is YYNGEE in the germline V gene. The CDR3 has 15 residues. In DNA form, the CDR3 reads TGTGCCAGCAGCGTAGTAGGACAGGGTTATGACGAGCAGTACTTC. Protein: CASSVVGQGYDEQYF.

This clonotype was counted many times. The J gene is TRBJ2-3, the V gene TRBV29-1; D uncertain. Germline loops: CDR1 SQVTM, CDR2 ANQGSEA. V lost 4 bases to trimming and J lost 6 bases, with 17 bases between them. This CDR3 comprises 14 residues. The CDR3 is CSVGVLFGTDTQYF. The CDR3 nucleotides are TGCAGCGTTGGGGTACTCTTTGGAACGGATACGCAGTATTTT.